The 28 T cell receptor beta chains below come from one sample, sequenced in a study of blood T cell repertoires in COVID-19. Assay: immunoSEQ multiplex PCR; the TCRdb copy retains only in-frame clones and omits some. The sample consists of 340,000 or so clones, roughly 85% of them appearing once. The specimen sequenced was PBMCs or T cells enriched from blood (not recorded which). The receptor set was obtained from a woman in her 40s with acute COVID-19.

The genes are TRBV5-8 and TRBJ2-5, with TRBD2 matching over 12 bases. The trim removed 0 bases at V and 0 bases at J, leaving 3 bases unmatched. The CDR3 sequence is 17 residues long. Looked up from germline, CDR1 is SGHTS and CDR2 is YDEGEE. CDR3 protein: CASSLGTSGIYQETQYF. CDR3 nucleotides: TGTGCCAGCAGCTTGGGGACTAGCGGGATTTACCAAGAGACCCAGTACTTC.

V is TRBV5-1 and J is TRBJ2-3, with TRBD2 identical over 13 bases. This CDR3 comprises 18 residues. V shed 3 bases, J shed 0 bases, and the junction held 7 bases outside the gene matches. In germline, CDR1 is SGHRS, CDR2 YFSETQ. CDR3 sequence (DNA): TGCGCCAGCAGCTCAGGACTAGCGGGGGTCGGGAGCACAGATACGCAGTATTTT. Translated: CASSSGLAGVGSTDTQYF.

The J gene is TRBJ1-4, the V gene TRBV29-1; 7 bases are shared with TRBD1. This CDR3 spans 13 amino acids. Trimming removed 7 bases from V and 3 bases from J; junction bases left unmatched: 5. The germline CDR1 and CDR2 sequences are SQVTM and ANQGSEA. CDR3 sequence: CSAQGVPNEKLFF. Written as DNA, the CDR3 is TGCAGCGCCCAGGGGGTGCCTAATGAAAAACTGTTTTTT.

V is TRBV7-3 and J is TRBJ2-7; 10 bases line up with TRBD1. Trimming removed 5 bases from V and 1 base from J; junction bases left unmatched: 2. Germline V gene data show CDR1 as SGHTA and CDR2 as FQGTGA. The CDR3 has 14 residues. The CDR3 DNA is TGTGCCAGCAGCCGGACAGGGGGGTCCTACGAGCAGTACTTC. Translating it yields CASSRTGGSYEQYF.

The gene calls are TRBV6-2 or TRBV6-3 and TRBJ2-3, with 8 bases that match TRBD1. CDR1 and CDR2 from the germline V gene are MNHEY and SVGEGT. The trim removed 6 bases at V and 6 bases at J, leaving 8 bases unmatched. The CDR3 sequence is 14 residues long. CDR3 sequence reads: CASSNPGGWDTQYF. Here the CDR3 DNA reads TGTGCCAGCAGCAATCCAGGGGGCTGGGATACGCAGTATTTT.

The V and J genes are TRBV25-1 and TRBJ1-2, with D tentatively TRBD1 (6 bases). Trimming took off 5 bases at V and 5 bases at J, with 15 bases between the two ends. This CDR3 is 14 amino acids long. Germline V gives CDR1 MGHDK, CDR2 SYGVNS. CDR3 nucleotides: TGTGCCAGCAGTCCCACCGGGACACGGTATGGCTACACCTTC. Amino acids: CASSPTGTRYGYTF.

The genes are TRBV3-1 (or the pseudogene TRBV3-2) and TRBJ1-4; perhaps TRBD1 as D (5 bases). Germline V gene data show CDR1 as LGHDT and CDR2 as YNNKEL (reference sequence). The CDR3 spans 15 residues. V shed 0 bases and J shed 8 bases, with 13 bases lying between them. The chain's CDR3 is CASSQDGSGGEKLFF. Here the CDR3 DNA reads TGTGCCAGCAGCCAAGATGGGAGCGGGGGGGAAAAACTGTTTTTT.

This sequence joins TRBV10-3 and TRBJ1-2; possibly TRBD1 for D (5 bases). The CDR3 is made up of 14 amino acids. Germline CDR1 and CDR2: ENHRY and SYGVKD. V lost 5 bases and J lost 2, with 12 bases in between. The CDR3 loop reads CAISLREGNYGYTF. The CDR3 DNA sequence: TGTGCCATCAGTCTCAGGGAGGGAAACTATGGCTACACCTTC.

This clone was detected once. J is TRBJ2-3 and V is TRBV6-6, with TRBD1 matching over 9 bases. Germline V gene sequence: CDR1 MNHNY, CDR2 SVGAGI (reference sequence). V trimming: 8 bases; J trimming: 0 bases; junction bases outside the gene matches: 6. This CDR3 comprises 15 residues. The CDR3: CASQDRGLSTDTQYF. DNA of the CDR3: TGTGCCAGCCAGGACAGGGGTCTTAGCACAGATACGCAGTATTTT.

The chain couples TRBV18 to TRBJ2-5, with a possible D match to TRBD1 (5 bases). The CDR3 has 14 amino acids. In germline, CDR1 is KGHSH, CDR2 LQKENI. The ends were cut back, 0 bases at V and 4 bases at J, with 9 bases in the middle. The CDR3: CASSPPGRAETQYF. DNA of the CDR3: TGTGCCAGCTCACCACCGGGCAGGGCAGAGACCCAGTACTTC.

The chain joins TRBV5-1 to TRBJ2-1; 8 nucleotides line up with TRBD2. J lost 3 bases, V lost 5 bases, and 4 bases had no gene match. CDR3 length equals 14 residues. CDR1 is SGHRS and CDR2 is YFSETQ in the germline V gene. In DNA form, the CDR3 reads TGCGCCAGCAGGCGGGGGGAGGTCTACAATGAGCAGTTCTTC. It is translated as CASRRGEVYNEQFF.

The gene calls are TRBV2 and TRBJ1-5, with D maybe TRBD1 (5 bases). Trimming removed 0 bases at V and 7 bases at J, with 13 bases between. Germline CDR1 reads SNHLY; CDR2 reads FYNNEI. This CDR3 is built from 15 residues. Here the CDR3 reads CASSEAARGGQPQHF. Written as DNA, the CDR3 is TGTGCCAGCAGTGAAGCGGCCCGGGGGGGGCAGCCCCAGCATTTT.

The V and J genes are TRBV27 and TRBJ2-7; 11 bases are a match to TRBD2. The V and J ends lost 4 bases and 5 bases, in that order; junction bases with no gene match: 10. CDR3 length: 16 residues. Germline CDR1 and CDR2: MNHEY and SMNVEV (reference sequence). CDR3 in amino acids: CASSSLVAGGRNEQYF. The CDR3 DNA sequence: TGTGCCAGCAGTTCCCTCGTAGCGGGGGGGCGCAACGAGCAGTACTTC.

The gene calls are TRBV14 and TRBJ2-5; D may be TRBD2 (6 bases). CDR3 size: 13 residues. Germline V gene lookup returns CDR1 SGHDN and CDR2 FVKESK. The V gene lost 1 base and the J gene lost 5 bases, with 8 bases spanning the gap. This CDR3 reads CASSQGLGETQYF. CDR3 bases: TGTGCCAGCAGCCAAGGACTAGGCGAGACCCAGTACTTC.

The chain recombines TRBV2 with TRBJ1-2; maybe TRBD1 (5 bases). Per the germline V gene, CDR1 is SNHLY and CDR2 is FYNNEI. The CDR3 is made up of 15 amino acids. V was cut by 6 bases and J by 2 bases, with 16 bases left in between. This CDR3 is CASRTGTANNYGYTF. Written as DNA, the CDR3 is TGTGCCAGCAGGACCGGGACTGCGAACAACTATGGCTACACCTTC.

The V gene is TRBV6-5, the J gene TRBJ1-2; maybe TRBD1 (6 bases). V was shortened by 0 bases and J by 4 bases, with 15 bases between the two germline ends. Germline V gene sequence: CDR1 MNHEY, CDR2 SVGAGI. CDR3 size: 16 residues. CDR3 region: CASSYSTIGQLYGYTF. The CDR3 DNA follows: TGTGCCAGCAGTTACTCGACGATAGGACAGCTCTATGGCTACACCTTC.

This clone was counted only a few times. The genes are TRBV7-9 and TRBJ2-3, with 8 bases aligning to TRBD2. The CDR3 contains 16 residues. Trimming at V came to 5 bases and at J to 4 bases, leaving 11 bases not matched to a gene. Looked up from germline, CDR1 is SEHNR and CDR2 is FQNEAQ (reference sequence). This CDR3 reads CASSAGTRGGSDTQYF. The CDR3 bases are TGTGCCAGCAGCGCGGGGACTAGAGGTGGGTCAGATACGCAGTATTTT.

This chain connects TRBV3-1 (or the pseudogene TRBV3-2) to TRBJ1-6; TRBD1 matches at 7 bases. The CDR3 is 15 amino acids. Looked up from germline, CDR1 is LGHDT and CDR2 is YNNKEL (reference sequence). Unmatched junction bases numbered 6, after V lost 4 bases and J lost 6 bases. In DNA, the CDR3 is TGTGCCAGCAGCCCGACGGGACAGACTAATTCACCCCTCCACTTT. Encoded protein: CASSPTGQTNSPLHF.

This chain uses TRBV11-2 with TRBJ1-4; TRBD1 is a possible D gene (6 bases). V shed 5 bases and J shed 5 bases, with 12 bases lying between them. This CDR3 region has 14 residues. Germline CDR1 SGHAT, CDR2 FQNNGV. The CDR3 DNA sequence: TGTGCCAGCAGCCGGGGACATCAGAATGAAAAACTGTTTTTT. This gives the protein CASSRGHQNEKLFF.

This clone was detected a few times. Being one base from a much bigger clone, this may be a read error. V usage is TRBV7-3 and J usage is TRBJ2-2; a possible D gene is TRBD1 (5 bases). The CDR3 length is 13 residues. CDR1 is SGHTA, CDR2 FQGTGA, per germline. Trimming pared 4 bases from V and 5 bases from J, leaving 8 bases between. The CDR3 DNA sequence: TGTGCCAGCAGCTCCCAGGGTACCGGGGAGCTGTTTTTT. This encodes CASSSQGTGELFF.

The rearrangement links TRBV5-6 to TRBJ2-7, with TRBD1 as a possible D gene (6 bases). V lost 4 bases, J lost 3 bases, and 14 bases lay in between. This CDR3 has 14 amino acids. Germline CDR1 and CDR2: SGHDT and YYEEEE. CDR3: CASSPRDIFYEQYF. CDR3 DNA: TGTGCCAGCAGCCCTCGGGACATCTTCTACGAGCAGTACTTC.

V gene TRBV28 combines with J gene TRBJ1-3; D uncertain. The ends were cut back, 7 bases at V and 0 bases at J, with 7 bases in the middle. Germline values: CDR1 MDHEN, CDR2 SYDVKM. CDR3 length: 13 amino acids. CDR3 in amino acids: CASNLPSGNTIYF. The CDR3 DNA is TGTGCCAGCAACTTACCCTCTGGAAACACCATATATTTT.

This chain uses TRBV5-4 with TRBJ1-2; the match to TRBD1 covers 7 bases. Germline-derived CDR1 and CDR2 are SGHNT and YYREEE (reference sequence). Trimming removed 1 base from V and 4 bases from J; junction bases left unmatched: 7. The CDR3 loop spans 15 amino acids. The CDR3 loop is CASSLTGVTSYGYTF. The CDR3 DNA reads TGTGCCAGCAGCTTGACAGGGGTCACGAGCTATGGCTACACCTTC.

This chain connects TRBV11-2 to TRBJ2-3; D might be TRBD2 (6 bases). Trimming took off 1 base at V and 2 bases at J, with 16 bases between the two ends. This CDR3 has 17 amino acids. The germline CDR1 and CDR2 sequences are SGHAT and FQNNGV. This CDR3 is CASSLGPPGLVTDTQYF. The CDR3 DNA is TGTGCCAGCAGCTTAGGACCGCCGGGACTCGTCACAGATACGCAGTATTTT.

The gene calls are TRBV25-1 and TRBJ2-3; TRBD2 matches at 10 bases. From germline, CDR1 is MGHDK and CDR2 SYGVNS. This CDR3 is 13 amino acids long. Written as DNA, the CDR3 is TGTGCAGCAGCGGGGGGGAGCACAGATACGCAGTATTTT. Translation gives CAAAGGSTDTQYF.

The V call is TRBV7-9, the J call TRBJ1-6, with D perhaps TRBD1 (5 bases). The V and J ends lost 3 bases and 1 base respectively, with 10 bases between them. The CDR3 is 16 amino acids. The germline CDR1 and CDR2 sequences are SEHNR and FQNEAQ (reference sequence). The CDR3 here is CASSFVGLSYNSPLHF. CDR3 nucleotide sequence: TGTGCCAGCAGCTTTGTGGGGCTTTCCTATAATTCACCCCTCCACTTT.

This clone was picked up one time. The chain couples TRBV7-2 to TRBJ1-1; TRBD1 aligns across 9 bases. Germline values: CDR1 SGHTA, CDR2 FQGNSA. The CDR3 runs 15 residues. V trimming: 5 bases; J trimming: 1 base; junction bases outside the gene matches: 5. In DNA form, the CDR3 reads TGTGCCAGCAGCCCTAAGACAGGGGGGAACACTGAAGCTTTCTTT. It yields the protein CASSPKTGGNTEAFF. Combining the CDR3 with reference TRBV7-2 and TRBJ1-1 gives the whole variable domain GAGVSQSPSNKVTEKGKDVELRCDPISGHTALYWYRQSLGQGLEFLIYFQGNSAPDKSGLPSDRFSAERTGGSVSTLTIQRTQQEDSAVYLCASSPKTGGNTEAFFGQGTRLTVV.

This chain links TRBV7-6 with TRBJ2-1; 7 bases are shared with TRBD1. Looked up from germline, CDR1 is SGHVS and CDR2 is FNYEAQ. The CDR3 is 16 residues long. V was pared by 1 base and J by 7 bases, with 10 bases of the junction left unmatched. CDR3: CASSLVRDRGRNEQFF. The CDR3 DNA is TGTGCCAGCAGCTTAGTTCGGGACAGAGGGCGAAATGAGCAGTTCTTC.